This TCR beta chain was sequenced in a study of blood T cell repertoires in COVID-19. Study summary: T cells, B-cell-depleted T cells, or PBMCs supplied cDNA or gDNA.

Method: immunoSEQ multiplex PCR; TCRdb's copy keeps in-frame clones and lacks some. The top ten hold approximately 4.2% of the sample, which has almost 250,000 clones, about 89% seen once. Categorization into cohorts depended on clinical history that participants reported. The CDR3 is 13 residues long. Per the germline V gene, CDR1 is GTSNPN and CDR2 is SVGIG (reference sequence). V was pared by 1 base and J by 15 bases, with 19 bases between. The clonotype was recovered from a woman aged 25 to 39 who had recovered from COVID-19. Sequencing input: PBMCs or T cells enriched from blood (not recorded which). The chain uses TRBV30 and TRBJ1-3; D is possibly TRBD1 (5 bases). The DNA for the CDR3 is TGTGCCTGGAGTGCTGGGGCGCAAGGGAGGGAATATTTT. This gives the protein CAWSAGAQGREYF.